A single sample is the source of the 10 T cell receptor beta chains below, sequenced in a study of T and B cells in COVID-19 patients. Multiplex PCR with BIOMED2 TRB-A/B primer pools amplified TRB rearrangements. MiXCR, run by TCRdb on the multiplex PCR reads, gives a single entry per CDR3 protein. The sample has roughly 4,700 distinct CDR3 sequences, 25% to 35% seen once. TRB was amplified from about 250-500 ng of blood genomic DNA. The material sequenced was blood. The receptors here all came from a human donor with active COVID-19.

The chain uses TRBV19 and TRBJ2-1, with D unclear. Germline V CDR1 and CDR2: LNHDA, SQIVND (reference sequence). V was clipped by 6 bases and J by 1 base, with 16 bases between them. The CDR3 totals 16 residues. The CDR3 DNA reads TGTGCCAGTAGACTCCGGGCGAGACCTTCCTACAATGAGCAGTTCTTC. It encodes CASRLRARPSYNEQFF.

This clonotype rates as medium-sized. The chain has TRBV30 and TRBJ2-1, with 8 bases aligning to TRBD1. The germline V gene has CDR1 GTSNPN and CDR2 SVGIG (reference sequence). The CDR3 is made up of 12 amino acids. V was clipped by 6 bases and J by 8 bases; unmatched bases: 6. The CDR3 reads CACHRGLDEQFF. The CDR3 region has the DNA TGTGCCTGCCACAGGGGGTTGGATGAGCAGTTCTTC.

This clonotype appeared a single time. The chain couples TRBV27 to TRBJ2-7; 9 nucleotides agree with TRBD2. The CDR3 consists of 15 residues. With V trimmed by 4 bases and J by 2 bases, 6 bases remained unmatched. Germline CDR1 MNHEY, CDR2 SMNVEV (reference sequence). The CDR3 sequence: CASSSPSGAPYEQYF. In nucleotides, the CDR3 is TGTGCCAGCAGTTCCCCTAGCGGGGCACCCTACGAGCAGTACTTC.

The J gene is TRBJ1-5, the V gene TRBV6-6; D ambiguous. V was pared by 6 bases and J by 1 base, with 7 bases between. The CDR3 is made up of 13 amino acids. Germline V gives CDR1 MNHNY, CDR2 SVGAGI (reference sequence). The CDR3 spells CASSPVSNQPQHF. In DNA form, the CDR3 reads TGTGCCAGCAGCCCGGTAAGCAATCAGCCCCAGCATTTT.

About this clonotype itself: One junction end disagrees with the germline gene, perhaps due to a read error. This rearrangement joins TRBV4-3 to TRBJ1-5; D unclear. CDR1 is LGHNA, CDR2 YSLEER, per germline. The CDR3 loop spans 12 amino acids. The CDR3 DNA reads as TGTGCCAGCAGCCCAGAAGGGCAGCCCCAGCATTTT. Amino acid sequence: CASSPEGQPQHF.

This chain joins TRBV7-9 and TRBJ2-7; either TRBD1 or TRBD2 may supply D (7 bases each). Germline loops: CDR1 SEHNR, CDR2 FQNEAQ (reference sequence). V was cut by 3 bases and J by 4 bases, with 19 bases left in between. The length of the CDR3 is 16 residues. CDR3: CASSFTGDYRWYEQYF. The CDR3 DNA sequence: TGTGCCAGCAGCTTTACAGGGGACTATCGCTGGTACGAGCAGTACTTC.

In the case of this clonotype: The junction does not match germline at one end; this may be a read error. The V and J genes are TRBV5-1 and TRBJ2-1; 9 bases line up with TRBD2. The CDR3 runs to 17 residues. CDR1 and CDR2 from the germline V gene are SGHRS and YFSETQ. CDR3 protein: CVSSLGPSGMIHNEQFF. The CDR3 DNA sequence: TGCGTCAGCAGCTTGGGTCCTAGCGGGATGATCCACAATGAGCAGTTCTTC.

About this clonotype itself: The junction shows a germline mismatch at one end, possibly a read error. This chain links TRBV19 with TRBJ2-5; 10 positions agree with TRBD2. This CDR3 is built from 14 residues. Per germline, CDR1 LNHDA and CDR2 SQIVND (reference sequence). This chain's CDR3 is CASSMGLAGENQYF. DNA for the CDR3: TGTGCCAGTAGTATGGGGCTAGCGGGAGAGAACCAGTACTTC.

This clonotype is medium-sized within its sample. The chain combines TRBV6-5 with TRBJ2-3, with no clear D. The germline V and J ends were trimmed by 6 bases and 5 bases, with 6 bases remaining between them. The CDR3 has 11 residues. Germline CDR1 is MNHEY and CDR2 is SVGAGI. The CDR3 spells CASRGGDTQYF. In nucleotides, the CDR3 is TGTGCCAGCAGAGGCGGAGATACGCAGTATTTT.

The chain has TRBV30 and TRBJ2-7, with 7 bases aligning to TRBD1. After removal of 3 bases from V and 2 bases from J, the junction contained 22 bases not matched to a gene. Germline V CDR1 and CDR2: GTSNPN, SVGIG (reference sequence). CDR3 length: 19 amino acids. The CDR3 DNA sequence: TGTGCCTGGAGGGGGTTAGGGGACAGACTTGAGCCTTTTCCCTACGAGCAGTACTTC. Its protein is CAWRGLGDRLEPFPYEQYF. The whole variable domain, remainder taken from reference TRBV30 and TRBJ2-7, is SQTIHQWPATLVQPVGSPLSLECTVEGTSNPNLYWYRQAAGRGLQLLFYSVGIGQISSEVPQNLSASRPQDRQFILSSKKLLLSDSGFYLCAWRGLGDRLEPFPYEQYFGPGTRLTVT.